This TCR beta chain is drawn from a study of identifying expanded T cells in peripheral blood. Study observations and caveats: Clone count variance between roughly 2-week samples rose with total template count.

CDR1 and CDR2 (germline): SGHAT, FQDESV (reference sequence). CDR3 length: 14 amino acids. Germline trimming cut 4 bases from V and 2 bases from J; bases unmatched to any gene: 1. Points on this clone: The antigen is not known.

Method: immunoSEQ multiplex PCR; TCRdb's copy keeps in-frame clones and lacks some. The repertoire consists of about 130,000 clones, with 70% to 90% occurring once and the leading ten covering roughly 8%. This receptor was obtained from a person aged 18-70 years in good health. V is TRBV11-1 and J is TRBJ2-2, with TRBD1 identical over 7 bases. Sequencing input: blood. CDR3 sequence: CASSWDSNTGELFF. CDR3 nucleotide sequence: TGTGCCAGCAGCTGGGACAGTAACACCGGGGAGCTGTTTTTT.